This T cell receptor (beta chain) was recorded in a study of shared clonotypes between healthy human individuals. General study findings and limits: As a rule, naive subsets had a larger estimated richness than memory subsets. In this cohort, only blood was sampled, and tissue repertoires likely differ.

This clone was counted only a few times. Antigen unknown. Across several immunoSEQ plates, the genomic DNA of each subset was split evenly. Only in-frame clones appear in the TCRdb table, and some are missing; sequencing was by immunoSEQ multiplex PCR. The sample records some 1 million clones, about 74% being singletons. There are 15 residues in the CDR3. Trimming at V came to 6 bases and at J to 7 bases, leaving 11 bases not matched to a gene. Germline loops: CDR1 SGHNT, CDR2 YENEEA. Sample: memory CD4+ T cells sorted from blood. Subset: CD45RA-negative fraction. This sequence originates from a man younger than 30 in good health. The rearrangement joins TRBV11-3 to TRBJ2-1, with 8 bases matching TRBD1. Here the CDR3 reads CASSRTGRRGNEQFF. CDR3 coding DNA: TGTGCCAGCAGTCGGACAGGGCGCCGGGGGAATGAGCAGTTCTTC.